This note documents a single TCR beta chain sequence. There is no known antigen for this receptor. Per-base quality was not reported, and no clone a single base away is much larger than it. RNA was extracted using the RNeasy kit, and roughly 0.5 to 1 ug of the RNA was reverse transcribed with random hexamers. TCR beta CDR3 regions were amplified with the immunoSEQ multiplex PCR assay covering 54 Vbeta and 13 Jbeta segments. To correct PCR amplification bias, a synthetic template baseline was used for both primer optimization and computational correction. The authors processed their data as follows. Only productive sequences were kept, with reads annotated to V, D and J genes according to IMGT and analyzed in immunoSEQ Analyzer. Clonality was calculated as one minus the Shannon entropy normalized by log2 of the number of productive unique sequences. Public and private clones were assessed among the 100 most prevalent clones of each patient and control. Clones were defined as Susac-specific when absent from the healthy and MS cohorts, from fewer than 1,300 published viral clones and from other ImmuneACCESS disease sequences. Clones were called with MiXCR by TCRdb after fastp trimmed the public reads at Q25, and only in-frame beta chains were retained. For every CDR3 protein sequence, its rows merge into one entry that carries the most common genes and DNA. TCRdb's processing, not the authors', yielded these V and J calls. This sample comprises approximately 120,000 distinct CDR3 sequences, around 90% of them detected only once. The top ten clones comprise 0.13% to 0.15% of the sample.

Peripheral blood CD8+ and CD4+ T cells from healthy donors, Susac syndrome patients and multiple sclerosis patients were profiled by high-throughput TCR beta sequencing. The healthy donors served as controls matched for age and sex. Bulk CD8+ and CD4+ T cells were purified magnetically by negative isolation, whereas CD8+ TEMRA cells were enriched by FACS. Blood was drawn into EDTA tubes, processed within 24 hours, and PBMCs were isolated by density gradient centrifugation. PBMCs destined for TCR sequencing were cryopreserved in liquid nitrogen and later thawed in a 37 °C water bath. The sorted or isolated CD4+, CD8+ and CD8+ TEMRA cells had a purity of 90% or higher. These data are taken from a study of CD8 T cells in Susac syndrome (dated 2019 in TCRdb). For the wider study: The study used repertoire sequencing to test whether antigen drove CD8+ T cell activation and differentiation in Susac syndrome. On the study overall, not on this receptor specifically: The study acknowledged that relatively few individuals were included in the TCR sequencing and HLA analysis.

The CDR3 has 15 amino acids, counting the end cysteine and phenylalanine. Left in the record is the CDR3 DNA by itself, 45 bases read in frame from the first base. As encoded in the germline V gene, CDR1 is SGHRS while CDR2 is YFSETQ. V loses 1 base, J loses 4 bases, and the germline ends lie 12 bases apart. This clonotype originated in a human donor in good health. The specimen was CD4+ T cells from PBMCs. The rearranged segments are TRBV5-1 and TRBJ1-3; TRBD1 is a weak D gene call, 6 bases matching. The base sequence is TGCGCCAGCAGCTTGAAGCCAGGGGACGGAAACACCATATATTTT. Its translation is CASSLKPGDGNTIYF.